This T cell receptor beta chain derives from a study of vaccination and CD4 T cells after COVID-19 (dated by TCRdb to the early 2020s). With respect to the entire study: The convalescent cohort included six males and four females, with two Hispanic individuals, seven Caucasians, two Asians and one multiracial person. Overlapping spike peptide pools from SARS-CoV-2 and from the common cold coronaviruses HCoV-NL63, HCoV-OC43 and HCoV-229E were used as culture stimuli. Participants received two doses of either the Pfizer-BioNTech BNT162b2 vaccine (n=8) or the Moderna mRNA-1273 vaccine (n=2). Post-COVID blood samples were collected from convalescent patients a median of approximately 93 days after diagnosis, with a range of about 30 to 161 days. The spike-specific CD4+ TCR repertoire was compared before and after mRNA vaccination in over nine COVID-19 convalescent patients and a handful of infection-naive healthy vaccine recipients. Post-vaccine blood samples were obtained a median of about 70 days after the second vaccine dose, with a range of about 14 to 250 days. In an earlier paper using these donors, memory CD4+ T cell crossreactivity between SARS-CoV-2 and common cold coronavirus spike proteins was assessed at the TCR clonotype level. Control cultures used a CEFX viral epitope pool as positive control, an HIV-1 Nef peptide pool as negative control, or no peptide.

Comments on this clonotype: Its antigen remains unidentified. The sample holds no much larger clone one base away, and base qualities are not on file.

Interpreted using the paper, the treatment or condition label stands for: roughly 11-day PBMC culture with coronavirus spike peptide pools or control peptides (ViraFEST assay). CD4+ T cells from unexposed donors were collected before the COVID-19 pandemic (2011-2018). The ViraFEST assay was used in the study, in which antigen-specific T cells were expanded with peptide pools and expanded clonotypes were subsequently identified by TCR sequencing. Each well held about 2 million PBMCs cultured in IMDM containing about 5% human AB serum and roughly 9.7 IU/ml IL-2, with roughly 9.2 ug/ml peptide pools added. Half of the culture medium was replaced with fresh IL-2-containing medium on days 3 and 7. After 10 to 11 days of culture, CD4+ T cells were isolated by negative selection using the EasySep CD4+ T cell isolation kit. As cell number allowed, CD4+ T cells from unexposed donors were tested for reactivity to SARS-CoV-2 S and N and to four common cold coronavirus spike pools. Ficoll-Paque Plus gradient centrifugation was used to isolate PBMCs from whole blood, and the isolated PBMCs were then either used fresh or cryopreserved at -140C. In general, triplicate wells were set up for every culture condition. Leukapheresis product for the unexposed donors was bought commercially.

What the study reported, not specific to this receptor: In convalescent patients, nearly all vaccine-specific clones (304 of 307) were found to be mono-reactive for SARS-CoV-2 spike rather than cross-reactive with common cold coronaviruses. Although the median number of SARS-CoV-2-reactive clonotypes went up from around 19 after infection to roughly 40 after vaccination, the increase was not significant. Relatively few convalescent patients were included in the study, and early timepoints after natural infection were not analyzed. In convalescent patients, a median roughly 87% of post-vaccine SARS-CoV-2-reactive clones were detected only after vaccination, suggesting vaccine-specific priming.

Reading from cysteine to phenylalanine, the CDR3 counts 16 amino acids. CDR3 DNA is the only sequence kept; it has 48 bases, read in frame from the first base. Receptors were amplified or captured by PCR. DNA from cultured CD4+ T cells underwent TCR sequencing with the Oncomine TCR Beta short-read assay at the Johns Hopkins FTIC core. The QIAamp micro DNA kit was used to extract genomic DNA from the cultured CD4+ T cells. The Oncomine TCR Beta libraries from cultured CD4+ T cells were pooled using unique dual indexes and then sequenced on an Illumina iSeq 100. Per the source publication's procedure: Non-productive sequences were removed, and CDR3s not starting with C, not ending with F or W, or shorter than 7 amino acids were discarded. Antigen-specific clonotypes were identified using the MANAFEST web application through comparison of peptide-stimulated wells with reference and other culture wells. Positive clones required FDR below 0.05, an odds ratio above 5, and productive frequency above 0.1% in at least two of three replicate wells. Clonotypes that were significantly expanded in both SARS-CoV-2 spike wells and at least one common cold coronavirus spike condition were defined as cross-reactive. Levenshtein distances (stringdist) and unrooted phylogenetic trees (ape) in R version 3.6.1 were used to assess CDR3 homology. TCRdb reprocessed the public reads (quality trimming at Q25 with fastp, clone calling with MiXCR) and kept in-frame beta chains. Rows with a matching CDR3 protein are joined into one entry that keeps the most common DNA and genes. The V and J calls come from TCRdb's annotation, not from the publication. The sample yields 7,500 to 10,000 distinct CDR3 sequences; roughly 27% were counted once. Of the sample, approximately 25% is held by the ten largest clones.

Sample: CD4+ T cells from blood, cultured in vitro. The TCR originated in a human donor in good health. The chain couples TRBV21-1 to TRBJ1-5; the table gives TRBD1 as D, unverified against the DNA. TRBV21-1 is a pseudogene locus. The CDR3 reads CASSTRDKNSNQPQHF. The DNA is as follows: TGTGCCAGCAGCACGAGGGACAAAAATAGCAATCAGCCCCAGCATTTT.